These 29 T cell receptor beta chains were all obtained from the same sample, sequenced in a study of regulatory T cells (dated by TCRdb to 2016 to 2018). Here is what the overall study found, with its caveats: Hydrophobic residues at CDR3 positions 6 and 7 were enriched in conventional CD4+ T cells from CD3G-deficient patients, which suggests more self-reactive specificities.

Receptor amplification or capture employed the immunoSEQ multiplex PCR assay. The multiplex PCR relied on 52 forward TRBV primers and 13 reverse TRBJ primers, and amplification bias was corrected through assay-based and computational methods. This immuneACCESS table, as held by TCRdb, lists in-frame sequences with V and J called but not all clones. Of the missing ones, under half trace to an unresolved V gene in checked studies; the others have no known cause. Counted in this sample were about 18,000 clones; about 79% of them appeared once. Of the sample, around 7.8% falls within the top ten clones. These receptors' antigens are unknown. Sequencing used conventional CD4+ T cells sorted from blood. The receptors originated from a person aged 25-39 years with CD3G deficiency.

V gene TRBV27 combines with J gene TRBJ1-1; 9 nucleotides line up with TRBD1. The CDR3 covers 12 residues. CDR1 and CDR2 from the germline V gene are MNHEY and SMNVEV (reference sequence). The V and J ends lost 2 bases and 11 bases, in that order; junction bases with no gene match: 3. The CDR3 DNA sequence: TGTGCCAGCAGTTTAAGGACAGGGGAGGCTTTCTTT. Amino acids: CASSLRTGEAFF.

The rearrangement uses TRBV5-1 and TRBJ2-5, with D uncertain. There are 14 residues in the CDR3. V lost 1 base to trimming and J lost 5 bases, with 12 bases between them. CDR1 and CDR2 (germline): SGHRS, YFSETQ. The CDR3 spells CASSLRAVLETQYF. The DNA for the CDR3 is TGCGCCAGCAGCTTGAGGGCCGTCCTGGAGACCCAGTACTTC.

The V call is TRBV10-3, the J call TRBJ2-7; no reliable D call. The CDR3 is made up of 12 amino acids. V was pared by 2 bases and J by 2 bases, with 4 bases between. Germline V gene lookup returns CDR1 ENHRY and CDR2 SYGVKD. CDR3 nucleotides: TGTGCCATCAGTGAGAATGCCTACGAGCAGTACTTC. This translates into CAISENAYEQYF.

The gene calls are TRBV28 and TRBJ2-1, with no clear D. CDR1 and CDR2 from the germline V gene are MDHEN and SYDVKM. V shed 3 bases and J shed 0 bases, with 9 bases lying between them. The CDR3 is 15 residues long. CDR3 bases: TGTGCCAGCAGTTTTCGGAGAAGCTCCTACAATGAGCAGTTCTTC. Protein sequence: CASSFRRSSYNEQFF.

CDR3 sequence: CAISELGQGGYTF. CDR3 DNA sequence: TGTGCCATCAGTGAGTTAGGACAGGGTGGCTACACCTTC. The V gene is TRBV10-3, the J gene TRBJ1-2; 8 bases are a match to TRBD1. The germline gives CDR1 ENHRY, CDR2 SYGVKD. The CDR3 is 13 amino acids. Trimming took 1 base from V and 7 from J; bases not matched to a gene: 2.

The chain couples TRBV28 to TRBJ2-7; D perhaps matches TRBD1 (6 bases). Germline-derived CDR1 and CDR2 are MDHEN and SYDVKM. The CDR3 contains 14 residues. V was pared by 2 bases and J by 5 bases, with 13 bases between. This CDR3 is CASSLQPGVHEQYF. The CDR3 bases are TGTGCCAGCAGTTTACAGCCAGGGGTCCACGAGCAGTACTTC.

The chain employs TRBV5-1 and TRBJ1-1; D remains unclear. CDR1 and CDR2 from the germline V gene are SGHRS and YFSETQ. This CDR3 is built from 16 residues. V shed 4 bases and J shed 5 bases, with 21 bases lying between them. CDR3 sequence (DNA): TGCGCCAGCAGCCTTGTCTCCGGGCCCCGAGGGACTGAAGCTTTCTTT. It yields the protein CASSLVSGPRGTEAFF.

The chain recombines TRBV27 with TRBJ2-1; 12 nucleotides align to TRBD2. The germline CDR1 and CDR2 sequences are MNHEY and SMNVEV (reference sequence). V lost 5 bases to trimming and J lost 9 bases; unmatched junction nucleotides: 8. CDR3 length: 15 residues. This CDR3 is CASSVTSGRTSEQFF. The CDR3 DNA follows: TGTGCCAGCAGTGTAACTAGCGGGAGGACAAGTGAGCAGTTCTTC.

The chain is built from TRBV28 and TRBJ1-2; no reliable D call. The germline V and J ends were trimmed by 7 bases and 0 bases, with 3 bases remaining between them. The CDR3 spans 11 residues. Germline loops: CDR1 MDHEN, CDR2 SYDVKM. DNA of the CDR3: TGTGCCAGCAAGACTAACTATGGCTACACCTTC. The encoded protein is CASKTNYGYTF.

This clone is a singleton in its sample. The gene calls are TRBV28 and TRBJ1-1; D is undetermined. Trimming left V 5 bases short and J 1 base short, with 11 bases between. The germline V gene has CDR1 MDHEN and CDR2 SYDVKM. The CDR3 runs 14 residues. This CDR3 reads CASSPTFGNTEAFF. DNA of the CDR3: TGTGCCAGCAGTCCTACCTTCGGGAACACTGAAGCTTTCTTT. Complete variable domain (other parts from reference TRBV28 and TRBJ1-1): DVKVTQSSRYLVKRTGEKVFLECVQDMDHENMFWYRQDPGLGLRLIYFSYDVKMKEKGDIPEGYSVSREKKERFSLILESASTNQTSMYLCASSPTFGNTEAFFGQGTRLTVV.

The V call is TRBV18, the J call TRBJ2-1, with D possibly TRBD1 on 5 matching bases. Germline lookup yields CDR1 KGHSH and CDR2 LQKENI. CDR3 size: 13 residues. Trimming took off 3 bases at V and 7 bases at J, with 10 bases between the two ends. In DNA, the CDR3 is TGTGCCAGCTCACCTGACAGCAAGAATGAGCAGTTCTTC. Its translation is CASSPDSKNEQFF.

Here the CDR3 reads CASSLNSGLAGVNEQFF. The DNA of the CDR3 is TGTGCCAGCAGCTTAAACTCGGGACTAGCGGGAGTCAATGAGCAGTTCTTC. The chain links TRBV7-4 to TRBJ2-1, with 14 bases fitting TRBD2. Germline values: CDR1 SGHVT, CDR2 SQSDAQ. V gave up 2 bases and J gave up 6 bases; unmatched junction bases: 6. The CDR3 extends over 17 amino acids. The full variable domain, completed using reference TRBV7-4 and TRBJ2-1, is GAGVSQSPRYKVAKRGRDVALRCDSISGHVTLYWYRQTLGQGSEVLTYSQSDAQRDKSGRPSGRFSAERPERSVSTLKIQRTEQGDSAVYLCASSLNSGLAGVNEQFFGPGTRLTVL.

This clone was picked up a small number of times. This sequence joins TRBV6-6 and TRBJ1-2, with D perhaps TRBD1 (6 bases). The germline V and J ends were trimmed by 10 bases and 2 bases, with 17 bases remaining between them. CDR1 MNHNY and CDR2 SVGAGI come from the germline V gene (reference sequence). CDR3 length: 14 residues. CDR3 coding DNA: TGTGCCACCCGGGTGAGCACAGGGAACTATGGCTACACCTTC. Its protein is CATRVSTGNYGYTF.

V gene TRBV11-3 combines with J gene TRBJ2-3; 8 positions agree with TRBD1. Losses at the gene ends were 1 base for V and 6 bases for J; bases not matched to a gene: 15. Germline-derived CDR1 and CDR2 are SGHNT and YENEEA. The CDR3 consists of 18 residues. The CDR3 loop is CASSLGPPQGAVGDTQYF. As DNA, the CDR3 is TGTGCCAGCAGCTTAGGACCTCCCCAGGGGGCGGTGGGCGATACGCAGTATTTT.

CDR3 region: CSVEGLAGGTGTQYF. DNA for the CDR3: TGCAGCGTTGAGGGGCTAGCGGGGGGGACGGGTACGCAGTATTTT. V gene TRBV29-1 combines with J gene TRBJ2-3; 12 nucleotides align to TRBD2. V was clipped by 3 bases and J by 8 bases; unmatched bases: 9. The V gene's germline CDR1 is SQVTM and CDR2 ANQGSEA. The CDR3 spans 15 residues.

The chain recombines TRBV10-3 with TRBJ1-6, with D possibly matching TRBD1 (5 bases). The V gene lost 11 bases and the J gene lost 7 bases, with 12 bases spanning the gap. Germline CDR1 ENHRY, CDR2 SYGVKD. The CDR3 extends over 12 amino acids. Here the CDR3 DNA reads TGTGCCTCGAGGGACGGAAATTCACCCCTCCACTTT. It specifies CASRDGNSPLHF.

As concerns this clone: Other nucleotide sequences from this sample produce the same CDR3. The chain is built from TRBV7-9 and TRBJ2-1, with D tentatively TRBD2 (5 bases). The germline V gene has CDR1 SEHNR and CDR2 FQNEAQ (reference sequence). The length of the CDR3 is 13 residues. The ends were cut back, 5 bases at V and 4 bases at J, with 9 bases in the middle. The CDR3 DNA is TGTGCCAGCAGCAAGGGAGAGTACAATGAGCAGTTCTTC. Residues: CASSKGEYNEQFF.

V gene TRBV7-9 combines with J gene TRBJ2-7; the D gene is possibly TRBD2 (5 bases). The CDR3 runs to 14 residues. Germline CDR1 is SEHNR and CDR2 is FQNEAQ (reference sequence). V was pared by 3 bases and J by 5 bases, with 14 bases between. As DNA, the CDR3 is TGTGCCAGCAGCTTGGCCTCCGAGGGTGACGAGCAGTACTTC. Encoded protein: CASSLASEGDEQYF.

The V gene is TRBV7-8, the J gene TRBJ2-2; D unresolved. Germline lookup yields CDR1 SGHVS and CDR2 FQNEAQ. CDR3 length: 12 amino acids. V was cut by 3 bases and J by 7 bases, with 6 bases left in between. The CDR3 reads CASSLRVGELFF. The CDR3 DNA sequence: TGTGCCAGCAGCTTGCGAGTCGGGGAGCTGTTTTTT.

V usage is TRBV7-9 and J usage is TRBJ2-5; D may be TRBD1 or TRBD2 (6 bases each). Per germline, CDR1 SEHNR and CDR2 FQNEAQ (reference sequence). V was shortened by 3 bases and J by 1 base, with 9 bases between the two germline ends. The CDR3 consists of 14 residues. CDR3 in amino acids: CASSLGGLQETQYF. The CDR3 bases are TGTGCCAGCAGCTTGGGGGGCCTCCAAGAGACCCAGTACTTC.

The V gene is TRBV10-3, the J gene TRBJ2-7, with 8 positions matching TRBD1. V dropped 2 bases and J dropped 2; count of bases not matched to a gene: 5. This CDR3 is 15 amino acids long. Germline CDR1 and CDR2: ENHRY and SYGVKD. CDR3 in DNA: TGTGCCATCAGTGAGCGATTGACAGGGGCCTACGAGCAGTACTTC. Its protein is CAISERLTGAYEQYF.

The genes are TRBV5-1 and TRBJ2-6; D gene ambiguous. CDR3 length: 14 amino acids. Germline values: CDR1 SGHRS, CDR2 YFSETQ. V dropped 5 bases and J dropped 4 bases, with 10 bases sitting between them. The CDR3 nucleotides read TGCGCCAGCAGACCATTTTCGGGGGCCAACGTCCTGACTTTC. Protein product: CASRPFSGANVLTF.

This chain uses TRBV28 with TRBJ1-1; the match to TRBD1 covers 7 bases. Germline V gene sequence: CDR1 MDHEN, CDR2 SYDVKM. V trimming: 6 bases; J trimming: 2 bases; junction bases outside the gene matches: 9. The CDR3 loop spans 15 amino acids. The chain's CDR3 is CASRSRGFGNTEAFF. In DNA, the CDR3 is TGTGCCAGCAGGTCCAGGGGGTTCGGAAACACTGAAGCTTTCTTT.

This chain links TRBV7-9 with TRBJ2-3; 7 nucleotides line up with TRBD2. CDR3 length: 16 residues. CDR1 and CDR2 from the germline V gene are SEHNR and FQNEAQ (reference sequence). The junction had 6 bases not matched to a gene; V was cut back by 2 bases and J by 1 base. As DNA, the CDR3 is TGTGCCAGCAGCTTATGGGGGGGACCTCGCACAGATACGCAGTATTTT. Protein product: CASSLWGGPRTDTQYF.

The chain links TRBV18 to TRBJ2-7, with 7 bases aligning to TRBD1. The germline gives CDR1 KGHSH, CDR2 LQKENI. CDR3 length: 14 amino acids. V trimming: 1 base; J trimming: 6 bases; junction bases outside the gene matches: 6. CDR3 sequence (DNA): TGTGCCAGCTCACCACAGGGGGCCTCGCGCGAGCAGTACTTC. Translating it yields CASSPQGASREQYF.

The sample holds a few counts of this clone. V is TRBV28 and J is TRBJ2-7, with D unresolved. V shed 6 bases and J shed 3 bases, with 6 bases lying between them. CDR1 and CDR2 from the germline V gene are MDHEN and SYDVKM. CDR3 length: 11 residues. The CDR3 sequence: CASSNFYEQYF. CDR3 coding DNA: TGTGCCAGCAGCAACTTCTACGAGCAGTACTTC.

This sequence joins TRBV7-9 and TRBJ2-2, with TRBD1 matching over 12 bases. Per the germline V gene, CDR1 is SEHNR and CDR2 is FQNEAQ (reference sequence). With 5 bases clipped from V and 3 bases from J, the junction kept 10 bases outside the gene matches. The CDR3 loop spans 18 amino acids. The CDR3 region has the DNA TGTGCCAGCAGCCCTACTGGACGGGACAGGGGGCACACCGGGGAGCTGTTTTTT. Its protein product is CASSPTGRDRGHTGELFF. The full variable domain, rest sourced from reference TRBV7-9 and TRBJ2-2, is DTGVSQNPRHKITKRGQNVTFRCDPISEHNRLYWYRQTLGQGPEFLTYFQNEAQLEKSRLLSDRFSAERPKGSFSTLEIQRTEQGDSAMYLCASSPTGRDRGHTGELFFGEGSRLTVL.

The J gene is TRBJ2-1, the V gene TRBV6-6; weak D call: TRBD2 (5 bases). CDR1 is MNHNY and CDR2 is SVGAGI in the germline V gene (reference sequence). The CDR3 is made up of 12 amino acids. The V gene lost 5 bases and the J gene lost 12 bases, with 14 bases spanning the gap. The CDR3 is CASSHPAGGQFF. The CDR3 DNA follows: TGTGCCAGCAGTCATCCGGCGGGTGGGCAGTTCTTC.

This rearrangement joins TRBV28 to TRBJ2-7; 9 bases map to TRBD1. The CDR3 covers 15 residues. Per the germline V gene, CDR1 is MDHEN and CDR2 is SYDVKM. J gave up 3 bases and V 6 bases, and 9 bases lay outside the gene matches. The chain's CDR3 is CASRSGQGRFYEQYF. Here the CDR3 DNA reads TGTGCCAGCAGATCGGGACAGGGAAGATTCTACGAGCAGTACTTC.